A selection of T cell receptor beta chains follows, all from one sample in a study of cytomegalovirus exposure and HLA in healthy donors. Generated by immunoSEQ multiplex PCR, the TCRdb table keeps only in-frame clones and is missing some. This table holds some 130,000 clones, roughly 9% found once. The specimen sequenced was PBMCs. These receptors came from a woman between 40 and 55 years old in good health and CMV-seropositive. Both conserved end residues are part of each CDR3. Fields, in order: V gene, clone size, D gene, J gene, CDR3 protein, CDR3 DNA. The D gene is left open where the match is weak. The size field is filled for only some rows; it gives once, few, many or a size class.

TRBV7-3	few	.	TRBJ1-1	CASRQGQYTEAFF	TGTGCCAGCAGACAAGGACAGTACACTGAAGCTTTCTTT
TRBV6-6	few	.	TRBJ1-4	CASRTDRLPPNEKLFF	TGTGCCAGCAGAACGGACAGACTACCCCCTAATGAAAAACTGTTTTTT
TRBV4-3	few	.	TRBJ1-3	CASSQVGSNTIYF	TGCGCCAGCAGCCAAGTTGGGAGCAACACCATATATTTT
TRBV29-1	few	TRBD2	TRBJ2-3	CSVLRSAGGITDTQYF	TGCAGCGTCTTGAGGTCGGCGGGGGGGATAACAGATACGCAGTATTTT
TRBV7-9	few	TRBD1	TRBJ1-4	CASSPDRVSTNEKLFF	TGTGCCAGCAGCCCGGACAGGGTCTCAACTAATGAAAAACTGTTTTTT
TRBV5-1	.	.	TRBJ1-2	CASSLNGFTQAGGYTF	TGCGCCAGCAGCTTGAACGGTTTCACCCAGGCAGGTGGCTACACCTTC
TRBV19	few	.	TRBJ1-2	CASMGPVPPYGYTF	TGTGCCAGTATGGGGCCAGTACCCCCCTATGGCTACACCTTC
TRBV14	.	.	TRBJ2-5	CASSQASLAGETQYF	TGTGCCAGCAGCCAAGCCTCACTAGCTGGGGAGACCCAGTACTTC
TRBV5-4	few	TRBD1	TRBJ1-2	CASSWTGANYGYTF	TGTGCCAGCAGCTGGACAGGAGCTAACTATGGCTACACCTTC
TRBV9	few	.	TRBJ1-4	CASSVAGGQTNEKLFF	TGTGCCAGCAGCGTAGCTGGGGGCCAAACTAATGAAAAACTGTTTTTT
TRBV10-1	few	TRBD2	TRBJ2-7	CASSGGSGGAFYEQYF	TGCGCCAGCAGTGGAGGAAGCGGGGGGGCATTCTACGAGCAGTACTTC
TRBV7-9	.	TRBD1	TRBJ1-1	CASRPPGGPGTEAFF	TGTGCCAGCAGGCCTCCAGGGGGCCCTGGCACTGAAGCTTTCTTT
TRBV4-2	.	.	TRBJ1-2	CASSQESTMGYTF	TGTGCCAGCAGCCAAGAAAGTACTATGGGCTACACCTTC
TRBV19	few	TRBD1	TRBJ2-3	CASSTGTGPFGTDTQYF	TGTGCCAGTAGTACCGGGACAGGCCCCTTTGGCACAGATACGCAGTATTTT
TRBV5-4	.	.	TRBJ2-3	CASSSRTRDLGGDTQYF	TGTGCCAGCAGCTCCCGGACCCGGGACCTGGGGGGAGATACGCAGTATTTT
TRBV5-4	few	.	TRBJ2-4	CALGRGGVAKNIQYF	TGTGCCTTAGGGCGCGGAGGCGTAGCCAAAAACATTCAGTACTTC
TRBV7-2	.	TRBD2	TRBJ2-1	CASGLAGAYNEQFF	TGTGCCAGCGGGCTAGCGGGGGCCTACAATGAGCAGTTCTTC
TRBV2	.	TRBD2	TRBJ2-3	CASSARGGSTDTQYF	TGTGCCAGCAGTGCCCGGGGAGGGAGCACAGATACGCAGTATTTT
TRBV5-4	few	TRBD1	TRBJ1-1	CASSLDRGAVEAFF	TGTGCCAGCAGCTTGGACAGGGGGGCTGTTGAAGCTTTCTTT
TRBV11-3	.	.	TRBJ1-6	CASSPGTGQPQTPLHF	TGTGCCAGCAGCCCGGGGACCGGACAGCCGCAGACACCCCTCCACTTT
TRBV9	.	.	TRBJ2-3	CASSAIGGAGTDTQYF	TGTGCCAGCAGCGCGATAGGAGGGGCCGGCACAGATACGCAGTATTTT
TRBV29-1	.	TRBD2	TRBJ2-3	CSVEIAGDTQYF	TGCAGCGTTGAAATAGCGGGTGATACGCAGTATTTT
TRBV5-1	.	TRBD1	TRBJ2-1	CASSLSVTGGNEQFF	TGCGCCAGCAGCTTGTCCGTAACAGGGGGCAATGAGCAGTTCTTC
TRBV19	few	.	TRBJ1-1	CASSISGAINTEAFF	TGTGCCAGTAGTATCTCAGGGGCCATTAACACTGAAGCTTTCTTT
TRBV4-2	few	TRBD2	TRBJ2-5	CASSLTSGNQETQYF	TGTGCCAGCAGTTTGACTAGCGGCAACCAAGAGACCCAGTACTTC
TRBV4-1	few	TRBD2	TRBJ2-2	CASSRGTSGGNTGELFF	TGCGCCAGCAGCCGAGGGACTAGCGGGGGGAACACCGGGGAGCTGTTTTTT
TRBV5-1	.	TRBD2	TRBJ2-7	CASRLAGALPYEQYF	TGCGCCAGCAGGTTAGCGGGGGCCCTGCCCTACGAGCAGTACTTC
TRBV9	.	TRBD1	TRBJ1-1	CASSVGQGNTEAFF	TGTGCCAGCAGCGTAGGACAGGGTAACACTGAAGCTTTCTTT
TRBV15	few	TRBD1	TRBJ2-5	CATSSVGQANQETQYF	TGTGCCACCAGCAGTGTGGGACAGGCTAACCAAGAGACCCAGTACTTC
TRBV5-1	.	TRBD1	TRBJ2-5	CASSLTFIVGQGAGETQYF	TGCGCCAGCAGCTTAACATTCATCGTGGGACAGGGGGCGGGCGAGACCCAGTACTTC
TRBV11-2	.	.	TRBJ2-1	CASTSLRGLYNEQFF	TGTGCCAGCACCTCTTTGAGGGGACTCTACAATGAGCAGTTCTTC
TRBV12-5	.	.	TRBJ2-2	CASGLSYELFF	TGTGCTAGTGGTTTGTCCTACGAGCTGTTTTTT
TRBV6-5	.	.	TRBJ2-1	CASSPVPGLSEQFF	TGTGCCAGCAGTCCTGTCCCGGGACTCTCCGAGCAGTTCTTC
TRBV27	.	TRBD1	TRBJ2-5	CASSFTGGETQYF	TGTGCCAGCAGTTTCACAGGGGGAGAGACCCAGTACTTC
TRBV15	few	.	TRBJ1-1	CATSQGLNTEAFF	TGTGCCACCAGCCAGGGCTTGAACACTGAAGCTTTCTTT
TRBV7-2	.	.	TRBJ1-4	CASSLRYDLSVNEKLFF	TGTGCCAGCAGCTTACGTTACGACCTTAGCGTTAATGAAAAACTGTTTTTT
TRBV6-6	.	.	TRBJ2-2	CASRLIRETGELFF	TGTGCCAGCAGACTAATCAGGGAAACCGGGGAGCTGTTTTTT
TRBV18	few	TRBD2	TRBJ2-3	CASSRGGSGTDTQYF	TGTGCCAGCTCACGGGGGGGGAGTGGCACAGATACGCAGTATTTT
TRBV5-4	few	TRBD2	TRBJ2-7	CASSSRTSGVYEQYF	TGTGCCAGCAGCTCGCGGACTAGCGGGGTCTACGAGCAGTACTTC
TRBV6-1	.	.	TRBJ1-6	CASRLTYSPLHF	TGTGCCAGCAGGTTGACATATTCACCCCTCCACTTT
TRBV7-9	few	.	TRBJ1-1	CASSFTVNTEAFF	TGTGCCAGCAGCTTTACAGTGAACACTGAAGCTTTCTTT
TRBV19	few	.	TRBJ1-6	CASSAGGTGRNSPLHF	TGTGCCAGTAGCGCGGGAGGAACCGGCCGGAATTCACCCCTCCACTTT
TRBV9	.	TRBD2	TRBJ2-1	CASSVGGGIPNEQFF	TGTGCCAGCAGCGTAGGGGGAGGGATACCCAATGAGCAGTTCTTC
TRBV9	.	.	TRBJ1-1	CASSVGEVLNTEAFF	TGTGCCAGCAGCGTAGGAGAGGTATTGAACACTGAAGCTTTCTTT
TRBV2	few	.	TRBJ2-7	CASSARVSYEQYF	TGTGCCAGCAGCGCCAGGGTCTCCTACGAGCAGTACTTC
TRBV5-1	few	TRBD2	TRBJ2-7	CASSYRGSSGGSTYEQYF	TGCGCCAGCAGCTATCGGGGGTCTAGCGGGGGATCCACCTACGAGCAGTACTTC
TRBV12-5	.	.	TRBJ1-5	CASGLAGGGNQPQHF	TGTGCTAGTGGTTTGGCGGGGGGTGGCAATCAGCCCCAGCATTTT
TRBV7-8	few	.	TRBJ1-1	CASSSGVVNTEAFF	TGTGCCAGCAGCTCCGGAGTGGTGAACACTGAAGCTTTCTTT